This TCR beta chain stems from a study of T cell repertoires in MIS-A myocarditis (dated by TCRdb to between 2021 and 2023). The QIAamp DNA FFPE kit was used to extract genomic DNA from formalin-fixed paraffin-embedded autopsy tissue. Remarks on this clone: The antigen it binds to is not known. There are no base qualities to consult, and no much larger clone falls within one base.

The CDR3 goes from the cysteine to the phenylalanine over 15 residues. Just the 45-base CDR3 DNA is kept, in frame starting at base 1. Sequences MDHEN (CDR1) and SYDVKM (CDR2) are obtained from the germline V gene. Compared with germline, V lacks 6 bases and J lacks 1 base; bases without a gene match: 6. Amplification of TCRbeta CDR3 regions relied on the immunoSEQ bias-controlled multiplex PCR, followed by high-throughput sequencing. Regarding the original processing steps: CDR3 sequences were collapsed and filtered with the immunoSEQ vendor pipeline, and the abundance and frequency of each unique TCRbeta CDR3 were thereby quantified. Using a 90% global sequence identity threshold, CD-HIT clustered dominant CDR3 amino acid sequences together with SARS-CoV-2-specific ImmuneCODE TCRbeta sequences. Clones with frequencies of 0.1 to 1 were classed as hyperexpanded, and 0.01 to 0.1 as large. For the dominant clones, CDR3 amino acid sequences and V and J gene assignments were confirmed with MiXCR. The R stringdist package was used to compute Levenshtein distances between the patient clonotypes and the ImmuneCODE hits. Here the immuneACCESS table is served through TCRdb, limited to in-frame sequences with V and J called. Missing clones are a known gap in these copies; in checked studies unresolved V genes cover under half, and the rest lacks a known reason. V, J and clone size derive from that table, while D and trimming were established from the DNA sequence. Recorded for this sample are 10,000 to 12,000 clones; 83% of them occurred a single time. The top ten clones comprise approximately 28% of the sample.

Material: right ventricle heart tissue obtained at autopsy. According to the study, the label for this sample's cell subset or site signals: cardiac tissue sample (left or right ventricle, interventricular septum, or pericardium). This TCR was recovered from a man between 18 and 29 years old with fulminant myocarditis from multisystem inflammatory syndrome in adults (MIS-A) after COVID-19. The rearrangement combines TRBV28 with TRBJ2-7, with 10 bases matching TRBD2. The CDR3 reads CASSTKRGGSYEQYF. The nucleotide sequence reads TGTGCCAGCAGCACAAAGCGGGGGGGATCCTACGAGCAGTACTTC.